This TCR beta chain was recovered during a study of human T cells and chemical hapten exposure. As to this clonotype: Its antigen is currently unknown.

Study-wide points: No alteration of TCRs above 1 in 1000 frequency was seen with DPC sensitization. Donors, who had alopecia, may show an immune response that differs from healthy people's.

Time point specified: patch test 1, 2 weeks after DPC sensitization. The sample's treatment: therapeutic diphenylcyclopropenone sensitization with weekly scalp DPC. Each donor was an alopecia patient between 18 and 70 years of age who qualified for DPC. The total RNA was obtained from whole blood that was not fractionated. Using its own MiXCR run on the RACE reads, TCRdb lists one record per CDR3 protein. Of around 120,000 distinct CDR3 sequences detected, 9.5% to 13% appear once; the ten largest clones hold approximately 1.5%. The CDR3 has 12 amino acids. Germline lookup yields CDR1 SGHNT and CDR2 YENEEA. V dropped 5 bases and J dropped 5 bases, with 7 bases sitting between them.

Source: whole blood, taken in connection with sensitization to the hapten diphenylcyclopropenone (DPC). This sequence was found in a woman between 45 and 65 years old with alopecia areata. Some clones in this sample may be carry-over from other donors' samples. The chain couples TRBV11-3 to TRBJ2-1; D call uncertain. The CDR3 region is CASSRKDNEQFF. The CDR3 coding sequence is TGTGCCAGCAGCCGTAAGGACAATGAGCAGTTCTTC.